Listed below are T cell receptor beta chains from one sample, sequenced in a study of PD-1 blockade in classical Hodgkin lymphoma. Assay used: immunoSEQ multiplex PCR; TCRdb lists only in-frame clones, some missing. The sample lists thousands of clones, around 81% occurring once. The sequencing input was peripheral blood mononuclear cells (PBMCs). All receptors derive from a human donor with classical Hodgkin lymphoma. The CDR3 runs from the conserved cysteine through the conserved F or W. The order of the fields is V gene, clone size, CDR3 length, D gene, J gene, CDR3 protein, CDR3 DNA. The D gene is left open where the match is weak. For some rows the clone size is stated as once, few or many, or as a class when expanded; others skip it.

TRBV5-1	NA	16	TRBD2	TRBJ2-1	CASSLVAGGSYNEQFF	TGCGCCAGCAGCTTGGTAGCGGGAGGCTCCTACAATGAGCAGTTCTTC
TRBV10-3	NA	15	TRBD2	TRBJ2-1	CAISAQTSGRYEQFF	TGTGCCATCAGCGCTCAGACTAGCGGGAGGTATGAGCAGTTCTTC
TRBV5-4	NA	15	TRBD1	TRBJ1-3	CASSQQGISGNTIYF	TGTGCCAGCAGTCAACAGGGGATCTCTGGAAACACCATATATTTT
TRBV7-9	large	15	TRBD1	TRBJ1-2	CASTHPGQRANGYTF	TGTGCCAGCACCCACCCGGGACAGCGAGCCAATGGCTACACCTTC
TRBV2	NA	13	NA	TRBJ2-5	CASSPEVGETQYF	TGTGCCAGCAGTCCGGAGGTCGGAGAGACCCAGTACTTC
TRBV6-5	NA	15	NA	TRBJ2-3	CASSYGGASTDTQYF	TGTGCCAGCAGTTATGGAGGAGCGAGCACAGATACGCAGTATTTT
TRBV7-9	few	15	NA	TRBJ2-2	CASSHSGSNTGELFF	TGTGCCAGCAGCCATAGCGGCTCGAACACCGGGGAGCTGTTTTTT
TRBV2	NA	15	TRBD1	TRBJ1-2	CASSSPGQGSYGYTF	TGTGCCAGCAGTTCGCCGGGACAGGGGTCCTATGGCTACACCTTC
TRBV28	NA	14	NA	TRBJ1-1	CASSLHPPNTEAFF	TGTGCCAGCAGTCTTCATCCCCCTAACACTGAAGCTTTCTTT
TRBV7-3	NA	13	NA	TRBJ2-2	CASSTTRTGELFF	TGTGCCAGCAGCACCACTCGTACCGGGGAGCTGTTTTTT
TRBV5-1	once	12	NA	TRBJ2-3	CASRGDTDTQYF	TGCGCCAGCAGAGGCGACACAGATACGCAGTATTTT
TRBV2	few	14	NA	TRBJ1-2	CASSGGRAFQGYTF	TGTGCCAGCAGTGGGGGGCGGGCGTTTCAAGGCTACACCTTC
TRBV5-4	once	15	TRBD2	TRBJ2-5	CASSLGGGTRETQYF	TGTGCCAGCAGCTTGGGGGGCGGGACTAGAGAGACCCAGTACTTC
TRBV6-1	NA	18	TRBD2	TRBJ2-7	CASSEASWTSGRESEQYF	TGTGCCAGCAGTGAAGCCAGCTGGACTAGCGGGAGGGAAAGCGAGCAGTACTTC
TRBV5-1	NA	15	NA	TRBJ1-4	CASSLVGSSNEKLFF	TGCGCCAGCAGCTTGGTGGGGAGCTCTAATGAAAAACTGTTTTTT
TRBV29-1	NA	16	TRBD2	TRBJ2-1	CRESSGRAPKRNEQFF	TGCAGGGAATCTAGCGGGAGGGCCCCTAAGCGAAATGAGCAGTTCTTC
TRBV6-1	NA	14	NA	TRBJ1-1	CASSEALGGTEAFF	TGTGCCAGCAGTGAAGCGCTGGGGGGGACTGAAGCTTTCTTT
TRBV6-6	NA	13	NA	TRBJ2-7	CASRAGGIDEQYF	TGTGCCAGCAGAGCTGGGGGCATAGACGAGCAGTACTTC
TRBV5-1	NA	14	TRBD1	TRBJ2-5	CASTPGTAQETQYF	TGCGCCAGCACCCCCGGGACAGCCCAAGAGACCCAGTACTTC
TRBV5-6	NA	16	NA	TRBJ2-3	CASSLLGQGSTDTQYF	TGTGCCAGCAGCCTCCTAGGCCAGGGCTCCACAGATACGCAGTATTTT
TRBV5-1	NA	15	TRBD2	TRBJ2-3	CASSLDGTSRDTQYF	TGCGCCAGCAGCTTGGACGGGACTAGTCGAGATACGCAGTATTTT
TRBV2	NA	11	NA	TRBJ2-3	CASSETDTQYF	TGTGCCAGCAGTGAAACAGATACGCAGTATTTT
TRBV5-1	NA	15	NA	TRBJ2-5	CASSLYSSREETQYF	TGCGCCAGCAGCTTGTACAGTAGCAGGGAAGAGACCCAGTACTTC
TRBV6-1	few	15	TRBD1	TRBJ1-5	CASSEGTGGSQPQHF	TGTGCCAGCAGCGAGGGGACAGGGGGCAGTCAGCCCCAGCATTTT
TRBV27	few	16	TRBD2	TRBJ2-7	CASSPLSGSFSYEQYF	TGTGCCAGCAGTCCCCTTAGCGGGAGCTTCTCCTACGAGCAGTACTTC
TRBV7-6	NA	13	NA	TRBJ2-5	CASSRGLGGTQYF	TGTGCCAGCAGCCGGGGGTTAGGGGGGACCCAGTACTTC
TRBV6-5	NA	14	TRBD1	TRBJ1-1	CASKGATGSTEAFF	TGTGCCAGCAAGGGGGCGACGGGTAGCACTGAAGCTTTCTTT
TRBV2	NA	12	NA	TRBJ1-2	CASRPEFDGYTF	TGTGCCAGCCGGCCGGAGTTTGATGGCTACACCTTC
TRBV6-5	NA	15	NA	TRBJ1-2	CASSYSLGAEDGYTF	TGTGCCAGCAGTTACTCTCTGGGGGCGGAGGATGGCTACACCTTC
TRBV4-2	NA	16	TRBD2	TRBJ2-1	CASGPQLADPYNEQFF	TGTGCCAGCGGACCACAACTAGCGGACCCCTACAATGAGCAGTTCTTC
TRBV6-4	NA	14	TRBD2	TRBJ2-3	CASSEGREEDTQYF	TGTGCCAGCAGTGAAGGGCGGGAGGAAGATACGCAGTATTTT
TRBV11-2	NA	14	NA	TRBJ2-1	CASSRLGGSDEQFF	TGTGCCAGCAGCCGACTTGGGGGGTCGGATGAGCAGTTCTTC
TRBV4-2	NA	16	TRBD2	TRBJ2-1	CASSQDLAGEVGGQFF	TGTGCCAGCAGCCAGGATCTAGCGGGAGAAGTGGGGGGGCAGTTCTTC
TRBV14	NA	14	NA	TRBJ2-7	CASSQLQGPYEQYF	TGTGCCAGCAGCCAACTACAGGGCCCCTACGAGCAGTACTTC
TRBV15	once	12	NA	TRBJ1-5	CATGDINQPQHF	TGTGCCACCGGGGACATCAATCAGCCCCAGCATTTT
TRBV27	NA	15	TRBD1	TRBJ1-1	CASSQGVERNTEAFF	TGTGCCAGCAGTCAGGGGGTGGAACGGAACACTGAAGCTTTCTTT